These T cell receptor beta chains were read from a single sample in a study of blood T cell repertoires in COVID-19. Clones were read by immunoSEQ multiplex PCR, and TCRdb kept only the in-frame ones, dropping some. The table includes approximately 150,000 clones, around 83% detected once. Sequenced material: peripheral blood. These receptors originate from a human donor in a cohort sampled during active COVID-19. The CDR3 runs from the conserved cysteine through the conserved F or W. The order of the fields is J gene, clone size, D gene, V gene, CDR3 protein, CDR3 DNA. The D gene is left open where the match is weak. Some rows have no size entry. The others give once, few or many, or a class for an expanded clone.

j_gene: TRBJ2-1; abundance: -; d_gene: TRBD2; v_gene: TRBV19; CDR3aa: CASSILAGGPYNEQFF; CDR3nt: TGTGCCAGTAGTATATTAGCGGGAGGGCCGTATAATGAGCAGTTCTTC
j_gene: TRBJ2-1; abundance: -; d_gene: -; v_gene: TRBV5-6; CDR3aa: CASSLPGYYNEQFF; CDR3nt: TGTGCCAGCAGCTTGCCGGGTTACTACAATGAGCAGTTCTTC
j_gene: TRBJ2-7; abundance: -; d_gene: TRBD1; v_gene: TRBV12-3/TRBV12-4; CDR3aa: CASSLAQGHEQYF; CDR3nt: TGTGCCAGCAGTTTAGCACAGGGGCACGAGCAGTACTTC
j_gene: TRBJ2-3; abundance: -; d_gene: TRBD2; v_gene: TRBV10-1; CDR3aa: CASSALAGAPADTQYF; CDR3nt: TGCGCCAGCAGTGCTTTAGCGGGAGCCCCGGCAGATACGCAGTATTTT
j_gene: TRBJ1-2; abundance: -; d_gene: TRBD1; v_gene: TRBV27; CDR3aa: CASSLGTGAPQDYGYTF; CDR3nt: TGTGCCAGCAGTTTAGGGACAGGGGCTCCTCAGGACTATGGCTACACCTTC
j_gene: TRBJ2-5; abundance: -; d_gene: -; v_gene: TRBV9; CDR3aa: CASSWGAEETQYF; CDR3nt: TGTGCCAGCAGCTGGGGAGCGGAAGAGACCCAGTACTTC
j_gene: TRBJ2-1; abundance: -; d_gene: -; v_gene: TRBV7-9; CDR3aa: CASSPPGLANNEQFF; CDR3nt: TGTGCCAGCAGCCCTCCGGGTCTAGCGAACAATGAGCAGTTCTTC
j_gene: TRBJ2-7; abundance: -; d_gene: -; v_gene: TRBV15; CDR3aa: CATSRDQGRNMAYEQYF; CDR3nt: TGTGCCACCAGCAGAGATCAAGGCAGGAATATGGCGTACGAGCAGTACTTC
j_gene: TRBJ1-3; abundance: -; d_gene: -; v_gene: TRBV9; CDR3aa: CASSPMGHDASSSGNTIYF; CDR3nt: TGTGCCAGCAGCCCAATGGGGCACGACGCCTCTTCCTCTGGAAACACCATATATTTT
j_gene: TRBJ1-5; abundance: once; d_gene: -; v_gene: TRBV6-2/TRBV6-3; CDR3aa: CASSIGQFNQPQHF; CDR3nt: TGTGCCAGCAGTATAGGACAGTTCAATCAGCCCCAGCATTTT
j_gene: TRBJ2-1; abundance: -; d_gene: -; v_gene: TRBV5-1; CDR3aa: CASSLGGLSGYNEQFF; CDR3nt: TGCGCCAGCAGCTTGGGGGGGCTAAGCGGTTACAATGAGCAGTTCTTC
j_gene: TRBJ2-1; abundance: -; d_gene: TRBD2; v_gene: TRBV4-1; CDR3aa: CASSQGTSGVLEQFF; CDR3nt: TGCGCCAGCAGCCAAGGGACTAGCGGGGTTCTGGAGCAGTTCTTC
j_gene: TRBJ1-2; abundance: -; d_gene: TRBD1; v_gene: TRBV4-1; CDR3aa: CASSPGTGGYYGYTF; CDR3nt: TGCGCCAGCAGCCCTGGGACAGGGGGCTACTATGGCTACACCTTC